Listed below are T cell receptor beta chains from one sample, sequenced in a study of cytotoxic CD8 clonotypes in ibrutinib-treated CLL. Profiled with immunoSEQ multiplex PCR; TCRdb holds only in-frame clones, not every one. This repertoire shows about 27,000 clones, over 75% found once; its top ten account for 6.5% to 8%. Here the sequenced sample was PBMCs, taken after 24 months of ibrutinib treatment. Every receptor here comes from a human donor with chronic lymphocytic leukemia. CDR3s include the opening cysteine and the closing phenylalanine or tryptophan. The D gene is left open where the match is weak. Part of the rows lack a size; the others show once, few, many or a class for expanded clones.

j_gene: TRBJ2-5; d_gene: TRBD2; abundance: .; v_gene: TRBV9; CDR3nt: TGTGCCAGCAGCGTAGGTGGTGAGCGGGGAGAGACCCAGTACTTC; CDR3aa: CASSVGGERGETQYF
j_gene: TRBJ1-6; d_gene: TRBD1; abundance: few; v_gene: TRBV14; CDR3nt: TGTGCCAGCAGCCAAGATCTAGGGGACAGGGTTGATTCACCCCTCCACTTT; CDR3aa: CASSQDLGDRVDSPLHF
j_gene: TRBJ2-1; d_gene: TRBD1; abundance: .; v_gene: TRBV27; CDR3nt: TGTGCCAGCAGTCTTCGACAGGGGGCAGGTAATGAGCAGTTCTTC; CDR3aa: CASSLRQGAGNEQFF
j_gene: TRBJ1-6; d_gene: .; abundance: .; v_gene: TRBV12-5; CDR3nt: TGTGCTAGTGGTTTGGTGGTTGGGGACAAAGCTTACTCCTATAATTCACCCCTCCACTTT; CDR3aa: CASGLVVGDKAYSYNSPLHF
j_gene: TRBJ2-3; d_gene: TRBD2; abundance: .; v_gene: TRBV7-2; CDR3nt: TGTGCCAGCAGCCTACGCCTTAGCGGGGGGTTAGATACGCAGTATTTT; CDR3aa: CASSLRLSGGLDTQYF
j_gene: TRBJ2-7; d_gene: .; abundance: once; v_gene: TRBV7-9; CDR3nt: TGTGCCAGCAGCGGCAACTACGAGCAGTACTTC; CDR3aa: CASSGNYEQYF
j_gene: TRBJ2-7; d_gene: TRBD1; abundance: few; v_gene: TRBV15; CDR3nt: TGTGCCACCAGCAGAGATAGAGGGACAGAAAGCTCCTACGAGCAGTACTTC; CDR3aa: CATSRDRGTESSYEQYF
j_gene: TRBJ1-2; d_gene: .; abundance: .; v_gene: TRBV9; CDR3nt: TGTGCCAGCAGCGCGAAACAGGAAAACTATGGCTACACCTTC; CDR3aa: CASSAKQENYGYTF
j_gene: TRBJ1-1; d_gene: .; abundance: .; v_gene: TRBV4-1; CDR3nt: TGCGCCAGCAGCCAAGTTGGGGGGGGTTTCGCTTTTAGGAACACTGAAGCTTTCTTT; CDR3aa: CASSQVGGGFAFRNTEAFF
j_gene: TRBJ1-1; d_gene: .; abundance: .; v_gene: TRBV7-9; CDR3nt: TGTGCCAGCAGCTCCTCATCGACCTGGGACACTGAAGCTTTCTTT; CDR3aa: CASSSSSTWDTEAFF
j_gene: TRBJ2-7; d_gene: TRBD1; abundance: .; v_gene: TRBV18; CDR3nt: TGTGCCAGCTCACCCGGACAGGGAAGGGTCTACGAGCAGTACTTC; CDR3aa: CASSPGQGRVYEQYF
j_gene: TRBJ1-1; d_gene: .; abundance: once; v_gene: TRBV4-2; CDR3nt: TGTGCCAGCAGCCAAGAATATAGCACTCTATGGGGCACTGAAGCTTTCTTT; CDR3aa: CASSQEYSTLWGTEAFF
j_gene: TRBJ1-1; d_gene: .; abundance: few; v_gene: TRBV7-9; CDR3nt: TGTGCCAGCAGCTTAGCGCAGGAGAACACTGAAGCTTTCTTT; CDR3aa: CASSLAQENTEAFF
j_gene: TRBJ2-5; d_gene: TRBD1; abundance: .; v_gene: TRBV13; CDR3nt: TGTGCCAGCAGCTTAGGCAGGGGGCAAGAGACCCAGTACTTC; CDR3aa: CASSLGRGQETQYF
j_gene: TRBJ2-5; d_gene: TRBD2; abundance: .; v_gene: TRBV5-4; CDR3nt: TGTGCCAGCAGCTTGGTTGGAGCGGGGGGCCCCTCAGAGACCCAGTACTTC; CDR3aa: CASSLVGAGGPSETQYF
j_gene: TRBJ1-1; d_gene: TRBD1; abundance: .; v_gene: TRBV19; CDR3nt: TGTGCCAGTAGGGAGTGGACAGGGGGGGATCAAGCGACTGAAGCTTTCTTT; CDR3aa: CASREWTGGDQATEAFF
j_gene: TRBJ2-2; d_gene: TRBD2; abundance: .; v_gene: TRBV11-1; CDR3nt: TGTGCCAGCAGCTTGTCCGGGACTAGCGTGGGGGAGCTGTTTTTT; CDR3aa: CASSLSGTSVGELFF
j_gene: TRBJ1-4; d_gene: TRBD1; abundance: .; v_gene: TRBV11-3; CDR3nt: TGTGCCAGCAGCTTAGTGGCCGGGACAGGGCGTAAAACTGTTTTT; CDR3aa: CASSLVAGTGRKTVF
j_gene: TRBJ2-7; d_gene: .; abundance: .; v_gene: TRBV28; CDR3nt: TGTGCCAGCAGTTTTCCTGCGGGTGTCTCCTACGAGCAGTACTTC; CDR3aa: CASSFPAGVSYEQYF
j_gene: TRBJ2-7; d_gene: .; abundance: .; v_gene: TRBV10-3; CDR3nt: TGTGCCATCAGTGAACGACAGGAGGAGCAGTACTTC; CDR3aa: CAISERQEEQYF
j_gene: TRBJ1-5; d_gene: .; abundance: .; v_gene: TRBV28; CDR3nt: TGTGCCAGCAGCCCCCCCCAGGGAGGTAGGCAGCCCCAGCATTTT; CDR3aa: CASSPPQGGRQPQHF
j_gene: TRBJ1-5; d_gene: .; abundance: once; v_gene: TRBV4-1; CDR3nt: TGCGCCAGCAGCCAAGTTCAGACAGCTCATAGCAATCAGCCCCAGCATTTT; CDR3aa: CASSQVQTAHSNQPQHF
j_gene: TRBJ2-1; d_gene: .; abundance: .; v_gene: TRBV7-8; CDR3nt: TGTGCCAGCAGCTTAGACAGGAGCGTCTACAATGAGCAGTTCTTC; CDR3aa: CASSLDRSVYNEQFF
j_gene: TRBJ1-6; d_gene: .; abundance: .; v_gene: TRBV5-1; CDR3nt: TGCGCCAGCAGCTATGACGGTGTTTGGGATTCACCCCTCCACTTT; CDR3aa: CASSYDGVWDSPLHF
j_gene: TRBJ2-6; d_gene: .; abundance: once; v_gene: TRBV6-1; CDR3nt: TGTGCCAGCAGTGAAGTGAATCCTGGCTCTGGGGCCAACGTCCTGACTTTC; CDR3aa: CASSEVNPGSGANVLTF
j_gene: TRBJ2-1; d_gene: TRBD2; abundance: .; v_gene: TRBV5-8; CDR3nt: TGTGCCAGCAGCTTGCCGGGACTAGCGGGGGAGAATGAGCAGTTCTTC; CDR3aa: CASSLPGLAGENEQFF
j_gene: TRBJ1-5; d_gene: .; abundance: medium-sized; v_gene: TRBV19; CDR3nt: TGTGCCAGTAGTATAGGGGAGCGGCAAATGCCCCAGCATTTT; CDR3aa: CASSIGERQMPQHF
j_gene: TRBJ2-7; d_gene: .; abundance: .; v_gene: TRBV7-9; CDR3nt: TGTGCCAGCAGCTTAGTGGGGGCAAGCGCGTACGAGCAGTACTTC; CDR3aa: CASSLVGASAYEQYF
j_gene: TRBJ2-7; d_gene: .; abundance: once; v_gene: TRBV27; CDR3nt: TGTGCCAGCGGGGAGCGAGTGAGCTCCTACGAGCAGTACTTC; CDR3aa: CASGERVSSYEQYF
j_gene: TRBJ2-1; d_gene: .; abundance: .; v_gene: TRBV5-5; CDR3nt: TGTGCCAGCAGCTCCCGGATATTAGCCCATTACCATGAGCAGTTCTTC; CDR3aa: CASSSRILAHYHEQFF
j_gene: TRBJ2-1; d_gene: TRBD2; abundance: .; v_gene: TRBV5-4; CDR3nt: TGTGCCAGCAGCTTACAGGGACTAGCGGGGGGTAATGAGCAGTTCTTC; CDR3aa: CASSLQGLAGGNEQFF
j_gene: TRBJ1-2; d_gene: .; abundance: .; v_gene: TRBV19; CDR3nt: TGTGCCAGTAGTAGCCGCAGGGGCTACACCTTC; CDR3aa: CASSSRRGYTF
j_gene: TRBJ2-5; d_gene: TRBD2; abundance: .; v_gene: TRBV16; CDR3nt: TGTGCCAGCAGCCGAGGACTAGCGGGGGAAGAGACCCAGTACTTC; CDR3aa: CASSRGLAGEETQYF
j_gene: TRBJ1-2; d_gene: TRBD1; abundance: .; v_gene: TRBV5-6; CDR3nt: TGTGCCAGCAGAAGACAGGGTTTAGGGTATGGCTACACCTTC; CDR3aa: CASRRQGLGYGYTF
j_gene: TRBJ2-5; d_gene: .; abundance: .; v_gene: TRBV5-1; CDR3nt: TGCGCCAGCAGCTTCGGGACGGTCGAGACCCAGTACTTC; CDR3aa: CASSFGTVETQYF
j_gene: TRBJ1-4; d_gene: .; abundance: few; v_gene: TRBV9; CDR3nt: TGTGCCAGCAGCGTCGGGGCCGGGGTTGAAAAACTGTTTTTT; CDR3aa: CASSVGAGVEKLFF
j_gene: TRBJ1-6; d_gene: .; abundance: few; v_gene: TRBV4-2; CDR3nt: TGTGCCAGCAGCCAAGATAGGACCTTGGCCCTTAGCTCCTATAATTCACCCCTCCACTTT; CDR3aa: CASSQDRTLALSSYNSPLHF
j_gene: TRBJ2-7; d_gene: .; abundance: few; v_gene: TRBV9; CDR3nt: TGTGCCAGCAGCGTAGTTGGCAGTACATACGAGCAGTACTTC; CDR3aa: CASSVVGSTYEQYF
j_gene: TRBJ2-7; d_gene: .; abundance: .; v_gene: TRBV5-1; CDR3nt: TGCGCCAGCAGCTTGTGGGGGGCGACAGGAGAGAGTGGCGAGCAGTACTTC; CDR3aa: CASSLWGATGESGEQYF
j_gene: TRBJ1-6; d_gene: .; abundance: .; v_gene: TRBV6-6; CDR3nt: TGTGCCAGCAGCCGAGGACAGCGAAATTCACCCCTCCACTTT; CDR3aa: CASSRGQRNSPLHF
j_gene: TRBJ2-2; d_gene: .; abundance: .; v_gene: TRBV2; CDR3nt: TGTGCCAGCAGCGGGGGAGCGAACACCGGGGAGCTGTTTTTT; CDR3aa: CASSGGANTGELFF
j_gene: TRBJ2-7; d_gene: TRBD1; abundance: .; v_gene: TRBV6-5; CDR3nt: TGTGCCAGCAGCCAACCCGGGACAGCAACCTACGAGCAGTACTTC; CDR3aa: CASSQPGTATYEQYF
j_gene: TRBJ2-1; d_gene: TRBD2; abundance: .; v_gene: TRBV4-2; CDR3nt: TGTGCCAGCAGCCTCCTATCTAGCGGGGGGAACAATGAGCAGTTCTTC; CDR3aa: CASSLLSSGGNNEQFF
j_gene: TRBJ2-6; d_gene: TRBD2; abundance: .; v_gene: TRBV7-2; CDR3nt: TGTGCCAGCAGCCCGAGCGGGGCTGGGGCCAACGTCCTGACTTTC; CDR3aa: CASSPSGAGANVLTF
j_gene: TRBJ2-7; d_gene: .; abundance: once; v_gene: TRBV5-1; CDR3nt: TGCGCCAGCAGCCTAGGACAGTCTCCCTACGAGCAGTACTTC; CDR3aa: CASSLGQSPYEQYF
j_gene: TRBJ1-1; d_gene: .; abundance: few; v_gene: TRBV9; CDR3nt: TGTGCCAGCAGCGAGGGAACGGGCACTGAAGCTTTCTTT; CDR3aa: CASSEGTGTEAFF
j_gene: TRBJ2-7; d_gene: .; abundance: .; v_gene: TRBV11-3; CDR3nt: TGTGCCACCAGGCCAGTCTCCTACGAGCAGTACTTC; CDR3aa: CATRPVSYEQYF
j_gene: TRBJ2-7; d_gene: .; abundance: .; v_gene: TRBV6-1; CDR3nt: TGTGCCAGCAGACCAGGGAGCTCCTACGAGCAGTACTTC; CDR3aa: CASRPGSSYEQYF
j_gene: TRBJ2-7; d_gene: .; abundance: few; v_gene: TRBV30; CDR3nt: TGTGCCTGGAGTGTTTCAGACTCCTCGTACGAGCAGTACTTC; CDR3aa: CAWSVSDSSYEQYF
j_gene: TRBJ2-7; d_gene: TRBD1; abundance: medium-sized; v_gene: TRBV7-2; CDR3nt: TGTGCCAGCAGCTCGGGACAGGGGTTAACGGAGCAGTACTTC; CDR3aa: CASSSGQGLTEQYF
j_gene: TRBJ2-7; d_gene: .; abundance: .; v_gene: TRBV7-2; CDR3nt: TGTGCCAGCAGCTCTATGACAGGTTCCTACGAGCAGTACTTC; CDR3aa: CASSSMTGSYEQYF
j_gene: TRBJ1-5; d_gene: TRBD1; abundance: .; v_gene: TRBV5-1; CDR3nt: TGCGCCAGCAGCTTGGGGACAGGGCTTCAGCCCCAGCATTTT; CDR3aa: CASSLGTGLQPQHF
j_gene: TRBJ1-1; d_gene: .; abundance: .; v_gene: TRBV19; CDR3nt: TGTGCCAGTAGTACCCACAGATACACTGAAGCTTTCTTT; CDR3aa: CASSTHRYTEAFF
j_gene: TRBJ1-4; d_gene: .; abundance: .; v_gene: TRBV5-1; CDR3nt: TGCGCCAGCAGCTTATCCGGGACATCTAATGAAAAACTGTTTTTT; CDR3aa: CASSLSGTSNEKLFF
j_gene: TRBJ1-4; d_gene: TRBD1; abundance: .; v_gene: TRBV6-5; CDR3nt: TGTGCCAGCAGATCTGAACAGGGGGGTGGTGAAAAACTGTTTTTT; CDR3aa: CASRSEQGGGEKLFF
j_gene: TRBJ1-2; d_gene: TRBD1; abundance: .; v_gene: TRBV7-8; CDR3nt: TGTGCCAGCAGCCAGGGGACAGACGTTTATGGCTACACCTTC; CDR3aa: CASSQGTDVYGYTF
j_gene: TRBJ2-7; d_gene: .; abundance: .; v_gene: TRBV5-1; CDR3nt: TGCGCCAGCAGCTTTACGGGGAACTACGAGCAGTACTTC; CDR3aa: CASSFTGNYEQYF